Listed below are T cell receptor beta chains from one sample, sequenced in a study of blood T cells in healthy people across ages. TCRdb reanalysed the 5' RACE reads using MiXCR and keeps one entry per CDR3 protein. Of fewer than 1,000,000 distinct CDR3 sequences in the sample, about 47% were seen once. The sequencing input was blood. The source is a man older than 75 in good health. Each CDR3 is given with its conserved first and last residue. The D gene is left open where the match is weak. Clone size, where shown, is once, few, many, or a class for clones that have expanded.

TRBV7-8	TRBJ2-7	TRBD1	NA	CASSLSGTGVSEQYF	TGTGCCAGCAGCTTATCCGGGACAGGGGTTTCCGAGCAGTACTTC
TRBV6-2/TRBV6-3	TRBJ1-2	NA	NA	CASTLDRKVGGYTF	TGTGCCAGCACTTTAGACAGAAAGGTCGGCGGCTACACCTTT
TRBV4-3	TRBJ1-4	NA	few	CASSHKKGQSTNEKLFF	TGCGCCAGCAGCCATAAGAAGGGTCAGTCAACTAATGAAAAACTGTTTTTT
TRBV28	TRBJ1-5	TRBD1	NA	CASRSTGEGQPQHF	TGTGCCAGCAGATCTACAGGGGAAGGTCAGCCCCAGCATTTT
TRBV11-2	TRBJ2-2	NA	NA	CASIIQGNTGELFF	TGTGCCAGCATTATCCAGGGGAACACCGGGGAGCTGTTTTTT
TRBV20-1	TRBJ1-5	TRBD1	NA	CSANDRGFDQPQHF	TGCAGTGCTAATGACAGGGGATTCGATCAGCCCCAGCATTTT
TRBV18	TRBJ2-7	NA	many	CASSPETASYEQYF	TGTGCCAGCTCACCAGAGACAGCTTCCTACGAGCAGTACTTC
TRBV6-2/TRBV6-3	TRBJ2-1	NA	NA	CASSYGREVFF	TGTGCCAGCAGTTACGGCAGGGAAGTGTTCTTC
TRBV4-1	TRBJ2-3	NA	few	CASSHSGLSTDTQYF	TGCGCCAGCAGCCATTCGGGACTGAGCACAGATACGCAGTATTTT
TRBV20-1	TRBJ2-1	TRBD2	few	CSASTRAGYNEQFF	TGCAGTGCTTCTACTCGAGCGGGATACAATGAGCAGTTCTTC
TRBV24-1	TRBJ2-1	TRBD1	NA	CATSDPDRGIYNEQFF	TGTGCCACCAGTGACCCAGACAGGGGGATATACAATGAGCAGTTCTTC
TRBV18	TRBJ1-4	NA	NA	CASSPPQSEKLFF	TGTGCCAGCTCACCACCGCAGAGTGAAAAACTGTTTTTT
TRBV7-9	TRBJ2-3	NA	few	CASSLVRPDTQYF	TGTGCCAGCAGCTTAGTGCGTCCAGATACGCAGTATTTT
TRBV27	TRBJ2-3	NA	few	CASSSPPPDTQYF	TGTGCCAGCAGTTCCCCCCCGCCAGATACGCAGTATTTT
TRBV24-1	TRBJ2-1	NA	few	CATSDPSTAVINEQFF	TGTGCCACCAGTGACCCATCGACAGCAGTGATCAATGAGCAGTTCTTC
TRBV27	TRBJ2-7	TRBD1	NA	CASSFGATGHEQYF	TGTGCCAGCAGTTTCGGAGCGACAGGGCATGAGCAGTACTTC
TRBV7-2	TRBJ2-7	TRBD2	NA	CASSGSQREYGNEQYF	TGTGCCAGCAGCGGGTCCCAGCGGGAGTACGGCAATGAGCAGTACTTC
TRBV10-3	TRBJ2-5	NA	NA	CAISRDNQETQYF	TGTGCCATCAGTCGGGACAATCAAGAGACCCAGTACTTC